Listed below are T cell receptor beta chains from one sample, sequenced in a study of CD8+ T cells in alopecia areata. Profiling relied on immunoSEQ multiplex PCR, and the TCRdb table lists in-frame clones only, not all of them. This sample has about 260,000 clones, with about 62% found just once. Here the sequenced sample was CD4+ T cells sorted from blood, taken at week 52, from a patient treated with tofacitinib. These receptors were collected from a human donor with alopecia areata. CDR3s include the opening cysteine and the closing phenylalanine or tryptophan. The order of the fields is D gene, V gene, clone size, J gene, CDR3 DNA, CDR3 protein. D genes are given only for firm matches. The size field is filled for only some rows; it gives once, few, many or a size class.

D: NA
V: TRBV6-5
size: few
J: TRBJ1-2
DNA: TGTGCCAGCAGTTACGGGATAAGCTATGGCTACACCTTC
CDR3: CASSYGISYGYTF

D: NA
V: TRBV11-2
size: few
J: TRBJ1-2
DNA: TGTGCCAGCAGCTTAGGTGCAGGAGGAGGCTACACCTTC
CDR3: CASSLGAGGGYTF

D: NA
V: TRBV30
size: NA
J: TRBJ1-2
DNA: TGTACCTGGAGACTTGGCGGGCAGGGTGATGTATCGGGCTATGGCTACACCTTC
CDR3: CTWRLGGQGDVSGYGYTF

D: NA
V: TRBV29-1
size: NA
J: TRBJ2-3
DNA: TGCAGCCTCGGGGCCGGGGGCACAGATACGCAGTATTTT
CDR3: CSLGAGGTDTQYF

D: NA
V: TRBV6-5
size: NA
J: TRBJ1-1
DNA: TGTGCCAGCAGTTATTTCCAGGGGCGTGAGGCTTTCTTT
CDR3: CASSYFQGREAFF

D: NA
V: TRBV29-1
size: few
J: TRBJ2-2
DNA: TGCAGCGTTGATAAGATGGGGAAGGGCGGGGAGCTGTTTTTT
CDR3: CSVDKMGKGGELFF

D: NA
V: TRBV30
size: NA
J: TRBJ1-5
DNA: TGTGCCTGGAGTCCTCTGGGACCTAGCAATCAGCCCCAGCATTTT
CDR3: CAWSPLGPSNQPQHF

D: NA
V: TRBV5-4
size: NA
J: TRBJ1-6
DNA: TGTGCCAGCAGCTTAGGGACGGGAAATTCACCCCTCCACTTT
CDR3: CASSLGTGNSPLHF

D: TRBD2
V: TRBV4-1
size: NA
J: TRBJ2-1
DNA: TGCGCCAGCAGCCAAGGCGCTGGACTAGTATATCCCCATGAGCAGTTCTTC
CDR3: CASSQGAGLVYPHEQFF

D: NA
V: TRBV19
size: few
J: TRBJ2-7
DNA: TGTGCCAGTAGGGCCGGGCCCTACGAGCAGTACTTC
CDR3: CASRAGPYEQYF

D: TRBD1
V: TRBV29-1
size: NA
J: TRBJ2-5
DNA: TGCAGCGTTGGAGGTTTACCGGGACAGGCACGAGAGACCCAGTACTTC
CDR3: CSVGGLPGQARETQYF